The clone carrying this TCR beta chain was observed a single time. This sample was included in a study of blood T cell repertoires in COVID-19. Cohorts were determined from participant-reported clinical history. This CDR3 is built from 17 residues. The V gene lost 5 bases and the J gene lost 5 bases, with 25 bases spanning the gap. Germline V gene lookup returns CDR1 SGHTA and CDR2 FQGNSA. Per the study methods: The assay estimated nucleated cells by amplifying reference gene primers. Measured with immunoSEQ multiplex PCR; TCRdb has only the in-frame clones, and not every one. The V and J calls and clone size were taken over from that table, and D and trimming were inferred from the DNA. This table has under 350,000 clones, 65% to 90% appearing once.

The clonotype was recovered from a woman aged 40-49 years with acute COVID-19. The chain recombines TRBV7-2 with TRBJ2-7; tentative D call: TRBD2 (5 bases). Sequenced: PBMCs or T cells enriched from blood (not recorded which). The CDR3 sequence is CASSISVIRVPTDEQYF. The DNA for the CDR3 is TGTGCCAGCAGCATTAGCGTTATTCGGGTCCCTACGGACGAGCAGTACTTC.